This T cell receptor (beta chain) was identified in a study of neurological immune-mediated disorders. Germline CDR1 WNHNN, CDR2 SYGVQD (reference sequence). This CDR3 spans 13 amino acids. Trimming took off 3 bases at V and 5 bases at J, with 8 bases between the two ends. This clonotype has just a few counts. The method for making cDNA was 5'RACE, and it used 10-nucleotide random UMIs. Using its own MiXCR run on the 5' RACE reads, TCRdb lists one record per CDR3 protein. The sample includes around 50,000 distinct CDR3 sequences, over 15% of them seen just once. It was blood bank volunteers in Maryland, USA who made up the healthy controls.

The clonotype was recovered from a man aged 55 to 70 in good health. Sequencing used PBMCs. This chain joins TRBV10-1 and TRBJ2-1, with a weak D call TRBD2 (6 bases). The CDR3 loop reads CASSEVADNEQFF. CDR3 DNA sequence: TGCGCCAGCAGTGAAGTAGCGGACAATGAGCAGTTCTTC.